The 22 T cell receptor beta chains below were found in one sample sequenced in a study of breast tumors, draining lymph nodes, adjacent tissues. MiXCR was run by TCRdb on the multiplex PCR reads, yielding one entry per CDR3 protein. The table includes under 150,000 distinct CDR3 sequences, about 20% detected once. Breast cancer patients provided tissue from their axillary draining lymph nodes. Source material: axillary lymph node tissue. The receptors stem from a female donor with breast cancer. Some clones in this sample may be carry-over from other donors' samples.

For this clonotype: This may be a read error: a much more frequent sequence differs by one nucleotide. CDR3 amino acids: CSARVWGRGSYEQYF. The CDR3 region has the DNA TGCAGTGCTAGAGTTTGGGGGAGAGGGTCCTACGAGCAGTACTTC. The chain has TRBV20-1 and TRBJ2-7, with D perhaps TRBD1 or TRBD2 (5 bases each). V was cut by 1 base and J by 1 base, with 14 bases left in between. The CDR3 contains 15 residues. Germline CDR1 DFQATT, CDR2 SNEGSKA (reference sequence).

This clonotype was recorded many times. CDR3 nucleotides: TGTGCCAGCAGCTTAGGACACCGAAATTCACCCCTCCACTTT. It specifies CASSLGHRNSPLHF. The genes are TRBV3-1 and TRBJ1-6, with D perhaps TRBD1 (5 bases). The V gene's germline CDR1 is LGHDT and CDR2 YNNKEL (reference sequence). Trimming cost V 5 bases and J 7 bases, with 12 bases left between them. The length of the CDR3 is 14 residues.

Points on this clonotype: One base away lies a much larger clone, so this may be a sequencing read error. This sequence joins TRBV5-1 and TRBJ2-3, with D uncertain. The V gene lost 5 bases and the J gene lost 0 bases, with 10 bases spanning the gap. The germline CDR1 and CDR2 sequences are SGHRS and YFSETQ. The CDR3 runs to 14 residues. The CDR3 reads CASRWRSSTDTQYF. Here the CDR3 DNA reads TGCGCCAGCAGATGGCGTTCTAGCACAGATACGCAGTATTTT. The whole variable domain, filled in from reference TRBV5-1 and TRBJ2-3, reads KAGVTQTPRYLIKTRGQQVTLSCSPISGHRSVSWYQQTPGQGLQFLFEYFSETQRNKGNFPGRFSGRQFSNSRSEMNVSTLELGDSALYLCASRWRSSTDTQYFGPGTRLTVL.

This clonotype was picked up a small number of times. The J gene is TRBJ1-5, the V gene TRBV18; D unclear. The germline gives CDR1 KGHSH, CDR2 LQKENI. V lost 2 bases to trimming and J lost 4 bases, with 12 bases between them. The CDR3 totals 15 residues. The CDR3 loop reads CASSPNVDHNQPQHF. CDR3 bases: TGTGCCAGCTCACCAAACGTGGATCATAATCAGCCCCAGCATTTT.

This clonotype is classed as medium-sized. V usage is TRBV20-1 and J usage is TRBJ2-5, with 12 bases matching TRBD2. This CDR3 comprises 14 residues. Germline CDR1 reads DFQATT; CDR2 reads SNEGSKA (reference sequence). Losses at the gene ends were 6 bases for V and 4 bases for J; bases not matched to a gene: 6. In DNA, the CDR3 is TGCAGTGCCCCACTAGCGGGGGGTGGAGAGACCCAGTACTTC. Encoded protein: CSAPLAGGGETQYF.

This clonotype came up many times. CDR3 in amino acids: CASSTWDVTDTQYF. The CDR3 DNA reads TGTGCCAGCAGCACCTGGGACGTCACAGATACGCAGTATTTT. This chain connects TRBV9 to TRBJ2-3; the D gene could be TRBD1 or TRBD2 (5 bases each). The CDR3 is 14 residues long. From germline, CDR1 is SGDLS and CDR2 YYNGEE. V was shortened by 4 bases and J by 2 bases, with 11 bases between the two germline ends.

This clonotype was picked up many times. The chain uses TRBV2 and TRBJ2-1, with TRBD1 matching over 11 bases. V dropped 7 bases and J dropped 4; count of bases not matched to a gene: 15. CDR1 and CDR2 from the germline V gene are SNHLY and FYNNEI. The CDR3 has 18 residues. CDR3 sequence reads: CASTPLRGTGGRYNEQFF. The CDR3 region has the DNA TGTGCCAGCACCCCACTGAGGGGGACAGGGGGGCGGTACAATGAGCAGTTCTTC.

This clonotype was seen ten or more times. This sequence joins TRBV29-1 and TRBJ1-2, with 10 bases lining up with TRBD1. The CDR3 has 13 amino acids. Trimming at V came to 6 bases and at J to 5 bases, leaving 6 bases not matched to a gene. Germline loops: CDR1 SQVTM, CDR2 ANQGSEA. Here the CDR3 reads CSVRDRGRYGYTF. The DNA of the CDR3 is TGCAGCGTCCGGGACAGGGGACGGTATGGCTACACCTTC.

In its sample, this clonotype was seen many times. V gene TRBV19 combines with J gene TRBJ2-5; D gene ambiguous. V was shortened by 5 bases and J by 1 base, with 14 bases between the two germline ends. The CDR3 sequence is 15 residues long. CDR1 is LNHDA, CDR2 SQIVND, per germline (reference sequence). The CDR3 loop reads CASSPTPLLQETQYF. DNA for the CDR3: TGTGCCAGTAGTCCGACCCCACTACTCCAAGAGACCCAGTACTTC.

This clonotype was counted many times. The chain combines TRBV5-1 with TRBJ2-1; 11 positions agree with TRBD2. The CDR3 loop spans 15 amino acids. From germline, CDR1 is SGHRS and CDR2 YFSETQ. V dropped 7 bases and J dropped 6; count of bases not matched to a gene: 9. In nucleotides, the CDR3 is TGCGCCAGCCAGCTACTAGCGGGGGCCCGCAATGAGCAGTTCTTC. Translated: CASQLLAGARNEQFF.

A word on this clonotype: A much bigger clone sits one base away, suggesting this may be a read error. CDR3 bases: TGTGCCAGCAGCTTGTGGGGGGGCCACGAGCAGTACTTC. It codes for CASSLWGGHEQYF. The genes are TRBV7-9 and TRBJ2-7; TRBD2 is a possible D gene (7 bases). Germline lookup yields CDR1 SEHNR and CDR2 FQNEAQ (reference sequence). Trimming pared 3 bases from V and 5 bases from J, leaving 11 bases between. The CDR3 sequence is 13 residues long.

This clonotype was picked up many times. This chain uses TRBV7-9 with TRBJ1-5; 7 bases are a match to TRBD1. V lost 2 bases to trimming and J lost 5 bases; unmatched junction nucleotides: 0. Looked up from germline, CDR1 is SEHNR and CDR2 is FQNEAQ (reference sequence). The CDR3 consists of 13 residues. The CDR3 coding sequence is TGTGCCAGCAGCTTACAGGGGGATCAGCCCCAGCATTTT. Amino acid sequence: CASSLQGDQPQHF.

This chain uses TRBV28 with TRBJ1-5, with D perhaps TRBD1 (5 bases). The CDR3 is 15 residues long. The germline gives CDR1 MDHEN, CDR2 SYDVKM. Trimming took off 0 bases at V and 4 bases at J, with 10 bases between the two ends. Here the CDR3 reads CASSLWGGGNQPQHF. CDR3 DNA: TGTGCCAGCAGTTTATGGGGGGGTGGTAATCAGCCCCAGCATTTT.

Details on this clonotype: One end of the junction fails to match germline, which may point to a read error. The chain employs TRBV14 and TRBJ2-1, with D maybe TRBD1 (5 bases). This CDR3 is built from 13 residues. The germline V gene encodes CDR1 SGHDN and CDR2 FVKESK. CDR3 sequence: CANSQGQGNEQFF. CDR3 coding DNA: TGTGCCAACAGCCAAGGGCAGGGCAATGAGCAGTTCTTC.

As for this clonotype: A read error may be the cause here, since a much bigger clone is one base away. CDR3 region: CASSQGLGEGNEQFF. For the CDR3, the DNA is TGTGCCAGCAGCCAAGGACTGGGGGAAGGCAATGAGCAGTTCTTC. This chain uses TRBV3-1 with TRBJ2-1; D is tentatively TRBD1 or TRBD2 (5 bases each). V lost 1 base to trimming and J lost 6 bases, with 13 bases between them. The CDR3 contains 15 residues. Per germline, CDR1 LGHDT and CDR2 YNNKEL (reference sequence).

Of note for this clonotype: One base away lies a much larger clone, so this may be a sequencing read error. The V gene is TRBV7-8, the J gene TRBJ1-4, with D tentatively TRBD1 (5 bases). Germline V gene data show CDR1 as SGHVS and CDR2 as FQNEAQ. The CDR3 is made up of 19 amino acids. V was trimmed by 5 bases and J by 0 bases, leaving 22 bases between them. The CDR3 DNA sequence: TGTGCCAGCAGCCCAGGACACCGACGGAGAGATGCAACTAATGAAAAACTGTTTTTT. This sequence encodes CASSPGHRRRDATNEKLFF.

This clonotype came up many times. V gene TRBV7-9 combines with J gene TRBJ2-7, with no clear D. There are 15 residues in the CDR3. V lost 0 bases, J lost 4 bases, and 13 bases lay in between. The V gene's germline CDR1 is SEHNR and CDR2 FQNEAQ (reference sequence). CDR3 sequence: CASSLASTDPYEQYF. Here the CDR3 DNA reads TGTGCCAGCAGCTTAGCTTCGACGGACCCTTACGAGCAGTACTTC. Using reference TRBV7-9 and TRBJ2-7 for the parts outside the CDR3, the full variable domain is DTGVSQNPRHKITKRGQNVTFRCDPISEHNRLYWYRQTLGQGPEFLTYFQNEAQLEKSRLLSDRFSAERPKGSFSTLEIQRTEQGDSAMYLCASSLASTDPYEQYFGPGTRLTVT.

Details on this clonotype: A single base separates this from a much larger clone, so it may be a read error. V is TRBV7-2 and J is TRBJ2-3; tentative D call: TRBD2 (7 bases). Germline V gene sequence: CDR1 SGHTA, CDR2 FQGNSA. This CDR3 comprises 14 residues. Here the CDR3 reads CASSWGGGQDMQYF. CDR3 nucleotides: TGTGCCAGCAGCTGGGGGGGGGGCCAGGATATGCAGTATTTT.

Of note for this clonotype: Since a much larger clone is just one base distant, this may be a read error. The CDR3 nucleotides read TGCAGTGCTAGCCGGGAAACTGAAGAACTGTTTTTT. It codes for CSASRETEELFF. The V call is TRBV20-1, the J call TRBJ1-4; unclear D gene. Germline V gives CDR1 DFQATT, CDR2 SNEGSKA (reference sequence). This CDR3 is 12 amino acids long.

This clonotype was counted many times. This rearrangement joins TRBV11-1 to TRBJ2-1; TRBD2 matches 11 bases. Germline assignment: CDR1 SGHAT and CDR2 FQDESV (reference sequence). Trimming removed 2 bases from V and 8 bases from J; junction bases left unmatched: 17. CDR3 length equals 19 residues. The CDR3 sequence: CASSLLSLNSGTSGDEQFF. Written as DNA, the CDR3 is TGTGCCAGCAGCTTATTAAGCCTGAATTCAGGGACTAGCGGAGATGAGCAGTTCTTC.

This clonotype was picked up many times. V is TRBV12-3 or TRBV12-4 and J is TRBJ2-5, with TRBD1 identical over 9 bases. The CDR3 consists of 15 residues. V trimming: 5 bases; J trimming: 5 bases; junction bases outside the gene matches: 9. The CDR3 spells CASSPMTGGGETQYF. The CDR3 coding sequence is TGTGCCAGCAGTCCAATGACAGGGGGAGGGGAGACCCAGTACTTC.

As for this clonotype: A read error may be the cause here, since a much bigger clone is one base away. V and J are TRBV5-8 and TRBJ2-3, with TRBD2 matching over 7 bases. Germline CDR1 and CDR2: SGHTS and YDEGEE. Unmatched junction bases numbered 11, after V lost 6 bases and J lost 4 bases. The CDR3 is 15 residues long. CDR3 sequence: CASNKWASGADTQYF. The CDR3 bases are TGTGCCAGCAACAAATGGGCTAGCGGCGCAGATACGCAGTATTTT.